This TCR beta chain came from a study of blood T cell repertoires in COVID-19. Looking at the study overall: The samples span acute and convalescent COVID-19 from the United States, Italy and Spain.

Some clones are missing from TCRdb's copy, which holds only in-frame ones; the method was immunoSEQ multiplex PCR. The sample carries about 140,000 clones, about 89% recorded once. Germline CDR1 GTSNPN, CDR2 SVGIG (reference sequence). The CDR3 totals 14 residues. V dropped 4 bases and J dropped 7; count of bases not matched to a gene: 12. Assignment of participants to cohorts was predicated upon participant-reported clinical history. Two negative PCRs, clearance, or symptom resolution characterized the recovered Cohort 3 donors. Sequenced: PBMCs or T cells enriched from blood (not recorded which). This rearrangement joins TRBV30 to TRBJ1-1, with 7 bases matching TRBD1. This receptor was obtained from a man aged 60 to 69 who had recovered from COVID-19. CDR3 protein: CAWTIQGSGSEAFF. The CDR3 nucleotides read TGTGCCTGGACAATACAGGGGTCGGGAAGTGAAGCTTTCTTT.